This T cell receptor (beta chain) was profiled in a study of cytomegalovirus exposure and HLA in healthy donors. Study-wide results and caveats: Several of the most significant clusters appeared linked to common viral pathogens, based on a later analysis. The authors later found TCR association rates varying by HLA locus, with DRB1 most and HLA-C fewest. A later analysis linked a missense DCLRE1C variant to TCR beta V- and J-gene trimming. Likely technical artifact: a cluster of highly shared sequence variants.

This PCR relied on a set of 60 Vbeta primers and 13 Jbeta primers. TCRdb's table, derived via immunoSEQ multiplex PCR, lists solely in-frame clones and lacks some. Its table lists 77,000 or so clones. Germline assignment: CDR1 SGHRS and CDR2 YFSETQ. The CDR3 has 16 amino acids. V lost 3 bases, J lost 4 bases, and 20 bases lay in between. As regards this clone: The antigen is undetermined.

Sequenced input: PBMCs. The clonotype originates from a man aged 30-40 years in good health and CMV-seronegative. The chain employs TRBV5-1 and TRBJ2-7, with D possibly being TRBD2 (7 bases). In DNA, the CDR3 is TGCGCCAGCAGCTCGGGAGGTTTGGAACAGGGATACGAGCAGTACTTC. Protein product: CASSSGGLEQGYEQYF. The complete variable domain, with remaining parts taken from reference TRBV5-1 and TRBJ2-7, reads KAGVTQTPRYLIKTRGQQVTLSCSPISGHRSVSWYQQTPGQGLQFLFEYFSETQRNKGNFPGRFSGRQFSNSRSEMNVSTLELGDSALYLCASSSGGLEQGYEQYFGPGTRLTVT.